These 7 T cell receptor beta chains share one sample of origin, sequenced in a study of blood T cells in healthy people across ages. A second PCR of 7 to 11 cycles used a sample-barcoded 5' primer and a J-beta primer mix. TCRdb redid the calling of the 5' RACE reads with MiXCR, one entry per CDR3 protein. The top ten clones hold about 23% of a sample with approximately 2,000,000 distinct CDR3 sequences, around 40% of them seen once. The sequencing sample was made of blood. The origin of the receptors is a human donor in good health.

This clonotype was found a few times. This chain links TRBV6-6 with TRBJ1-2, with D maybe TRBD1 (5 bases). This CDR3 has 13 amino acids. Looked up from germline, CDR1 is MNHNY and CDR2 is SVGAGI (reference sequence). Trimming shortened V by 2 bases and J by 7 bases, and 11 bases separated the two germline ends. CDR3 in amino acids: CASSYEAGIGYTF. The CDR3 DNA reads TGTGCCAGCAGTTACGAGGCAGGGATTGGCTACACCTTC.

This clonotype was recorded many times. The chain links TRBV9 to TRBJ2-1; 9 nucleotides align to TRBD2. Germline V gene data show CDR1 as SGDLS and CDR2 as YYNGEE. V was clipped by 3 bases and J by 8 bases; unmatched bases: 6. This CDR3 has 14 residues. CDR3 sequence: CASSASGTSHEQFF. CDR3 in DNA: TGTGCCAGCAGCGCTAGCGGGACTAGCCATGAGCAGTTCTTC.

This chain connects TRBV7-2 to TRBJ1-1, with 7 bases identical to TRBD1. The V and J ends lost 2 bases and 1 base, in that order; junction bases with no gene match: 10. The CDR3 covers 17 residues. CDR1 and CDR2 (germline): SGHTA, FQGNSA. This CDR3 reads CASSLSLGGRGNTEAFF. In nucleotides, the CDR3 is TGTGCCAGCAGCTTATCTTTAGGGGGCAGGGGGAACACTGAAGCTTTCTTT.

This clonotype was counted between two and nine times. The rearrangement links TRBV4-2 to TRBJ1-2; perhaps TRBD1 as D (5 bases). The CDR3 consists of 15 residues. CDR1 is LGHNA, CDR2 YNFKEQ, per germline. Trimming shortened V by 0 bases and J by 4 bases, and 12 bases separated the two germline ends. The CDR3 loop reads CASSQDLTGVYGYTF. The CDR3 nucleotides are TGTGCCAGCAGCCAAGATCTAACAGGAGTCTATGGCTACACCTTC.

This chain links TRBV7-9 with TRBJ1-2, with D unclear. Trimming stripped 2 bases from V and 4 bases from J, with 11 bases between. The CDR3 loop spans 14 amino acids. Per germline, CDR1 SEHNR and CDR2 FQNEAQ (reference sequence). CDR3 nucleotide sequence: TGTGCCAGCAGCTTATCAGAGGACGCCTATGGCTACACCTTC. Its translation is CASSLSEDAYGYTF.

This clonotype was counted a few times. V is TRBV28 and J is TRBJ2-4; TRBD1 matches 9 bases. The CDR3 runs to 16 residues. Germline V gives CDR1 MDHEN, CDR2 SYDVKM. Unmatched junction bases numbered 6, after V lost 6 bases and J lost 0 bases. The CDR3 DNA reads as TGTGCCAGCAGCCGCGACAGGGGGATAGCCAAAAACATTCAGTACTTC. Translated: CASSRDRGIAKNIQYF.

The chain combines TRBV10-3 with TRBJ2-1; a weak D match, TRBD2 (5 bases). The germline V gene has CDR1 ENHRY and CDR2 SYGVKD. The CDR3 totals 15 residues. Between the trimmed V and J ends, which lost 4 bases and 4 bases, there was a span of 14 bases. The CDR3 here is CAISGVSAQYNEQFF. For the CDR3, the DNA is TGTGCCATCAGTGGGGTTAGCGCCCAATACAATGAGCAGTTCTTC.